This TCR beta chain appears in the sequencing data of a study of T-cell reconstitution after alpha-beta-depleted transplantation in children. Unique molecular identifiers were incorporated into the prepared TCRbeta library. TCRdb re-called the PCR reads with MiXCR, one entry per CDR3 protein. The sample consists of roughly 500,000 distinct CDR3 sequences, about 33% of them appearing once. Per the germline V gene, CDR1 is LGHNT and CDR2 is FRNRAP. The CDR3 is made up of 14 amino acids. The J segment lost 2 bases and the V segment lost 8 bases, leaving 7 bases of the junction unmatched. The material sequenced was PBMCs from the stem cell graft donor, taken from the stem cell graft. The TCR was taken from a human donor who donated a stem cell graft to a child with aplastic anemia. This sequence joins TRBV12-5 and TRBJ2-3; 7 bases are a match to TRBD1. The CDR3: CASQMGQITDTQYF. The CDR3 bases are TGTGCTAGTCAAATGGGACAGATCACAGATACGCAGTATTTT.